A single sample is the source of the 11 T cell receptor beta chains below, sequenced in a study of shared clonotypes between healthy human individuals. Generated by immunoSEQ multiplex PCR, the TCRdb table keeps only in-frame clones and is missing some. Seen here are hundreds of thousands of clones, less than 97% observed once, and the top ten hold around 0.097%. Selected positively for CCR7 and CD45RO-negative, naive CD8 cells excluded terminally differentiated effector memory CD45RA+ cells. Sequencing was carried out using naive CD8+ T cells sorted from blood. These receptors came from a woman in her twenties or thirties in good health.

The V gene is TRBV5-6, the J gene TRBJ2-7; 9 positions match TRBD1. Germline V lookup: CDR1 SGHDT, CDR2 YYEEEE. V shed 4 bases, J shed 3 bases, and the junction held 8 bases outside the gene matches. The CDR3 runs to 15 residues. The DNA for the CDR3 is TGTGCCAGCAGCCCAGCCGGGACAGGGTTCTACGAGCAGTACTTC. It is translated as CASSPAGTGFYEQYF.

The V gene is TRBV4-1, the J gene TRBJ2-1; the match to TRBD2 covers 7 bases. CDR3 length equals 16 residues. Germline CDR1 and CDR2: MGHRA and YSYEKL. With 1 base clipped from V and 4 bases from J, the junction kept 7 bases outside the gene matches. The CDR3 DNA follows: TGCGCCAGCAGCCAAGTGGGGGGGTTCGGGTACAATGAGCAGTTCTTC. Protein: CASSQVGGFGYNEQFF.

The chain is built from TRBV27 and TRBJ2-1; a possible D gene is TRBD2 (6 bases). Deletions cut 5 bases from V and 5 bases from J, with 13 bases between. Germline loops: CDR1 MNHEY, CDR2 SMNVEV (reference sequence). The CDR3 runs 14 residues. The CDR3 here is CASSPAGLDNEQFF. Written as DNA, the CDR3 is TGTGCCAGCAGTCCCGCGGGACTGGACAATGAGCAGTTCTTC.

The chain combines TRBV5-5 with TRBJ2-7, with D uncertain. V dropped 0 bases and J dropped 3 bases, with 4 bases sitting between them. In germline, CDR1 is SGHKS, CDR2 YYEKEE (reference sequence). The length of the CDR3 is 12 residues. The CDR3, as DNA: TGTGCCAGCAGCTTGGACGGCTACGAGCAGTACTTC. Translation gives CASSLDGYEQYF.

V and J are TRBV14 and TRBJ2-3, with D perhaps given as TRBD1 or TRBD2 (5 bases each). V lost 4 bases, J lost 3 bases, and 8 bases lay in between. The CDR3 spans 13 residues. Germline V CDR1 and CDR2: SGHDN, FVKESK. CDR3 DNA: TGTGCCAGCAGCCCCGGGGCAACAGATACGCAGTATTTT. Its protein is CASSPGATDTQYF.

The chain combines TRBV7-2 with TRBJ2-7; D is undetermined. The V gene's germline CDR1 is SGHTA and CDR2 FQGNSA. Trimming shortened V by 1 base and J by 3 bases, and 7 bases separated the two germline ends. CDR3 length: 13 amino acids. The CDR3, as DNA: TGTGCCAGCAGCTTAGGACGGAACTACGAGCAGTACTTC. Translating gives CASSLGRNYEQYF. Full variable domain (remainder filled in from reference TRBV7-2 and TRBJ2-7): GAGVSQSPSNKVTEKGKDVELRCDPISGHTALYWYRQSLGQGLEFLIYFQGNSAPDKSGLPSDRFSAERTGGSVSTLTIQRTQQEDSAVYLCASSLGRNYEQYFGPGTRLTVT.

The J gene is TRBJ2-7, the V gene TRBV10-1; D is undetermined. Trimming shortened V by 0 bases and J by 2 bases, and 8 bases separated the two germline ends. CDR1 is WNHNN, CDR2 SYGVQD, per germline (reference sequence). CDR3 length equals 14 residues. The CDR3 nucleotides read TGCGCCAGCAGTGAGTCTGAGTCAACCTACGAGCAGTACTTC. This encodes CASSESESTYEQYF.

The rearrangement links TRBV27 to TRBJ2-1; tentative D call: TRBD2 (6 bases). V gave up 4 bases and J gave up 0 bases, with 13 bases separating them. Germline CDR1 MNHEY, CDR2 SMNVEV (reference sequence). The CDR3 runs 16 residues. CDR3 sequence reads: CASSSAGPSSYNEQFF. The CDR3 coding sequence is TGTGCCAGCAGTTCGGCGGGACCGAGCTCCTACAATGAGCAGTTCTTC.

V usage is TRBV7-8 and J usage is TRBJ2-2; D gene ambiguous. Trimming removed 7 bases from V and 4 bases from J, with 10 bases in between. CDR1 SGHVS and CDR2 FQNEAQ come from the germline V gene. The CDR3 totals 13 residues. CDR3 coding DNA: TGTGCCAGCACTGGTACGCTCACCGGGGAGCTGTTTTTT. This gives the protein CASTGTLTGELFF.

The V call is TRBV7-8, the J call TRBJ2-1; 9 bases map to TRBD1. The ends lost 5 bases at V and 12 bases at J; junction bases unmatched: 11. The length of the CDR3 is 14 residues. Germline-derived CDR1 and CDR2 are SGHVS and FQNEAQ. CDR3 sequence reads: CASSPSRDRVWQFF. CDR3 nucleotide sequence: TGTGCCAGCAGCCCGTCCCGGGACAGGGTTTGGCAGTTCTTC.

The rearrangement joins TRBV7-7 to TRBJ2-7; D tentatively reads TRBD1 or TRBD2 (5 bases each). CDR1 SSHAT and CDR2 FNYEAQ come from the germline V gene (reference sequence). V lost 5 bases, J lost 3 bases, and 20 bases lay in between. The CDR3 is made up of 16 amino acids. The CDR3 loop is CASSPLVGDLYYEQYF. CDR3 sequence (DNA): TGTGCCAGCAGCCCATTGGTAGGGGACCTCTACTACGAGCAGTACTTC.